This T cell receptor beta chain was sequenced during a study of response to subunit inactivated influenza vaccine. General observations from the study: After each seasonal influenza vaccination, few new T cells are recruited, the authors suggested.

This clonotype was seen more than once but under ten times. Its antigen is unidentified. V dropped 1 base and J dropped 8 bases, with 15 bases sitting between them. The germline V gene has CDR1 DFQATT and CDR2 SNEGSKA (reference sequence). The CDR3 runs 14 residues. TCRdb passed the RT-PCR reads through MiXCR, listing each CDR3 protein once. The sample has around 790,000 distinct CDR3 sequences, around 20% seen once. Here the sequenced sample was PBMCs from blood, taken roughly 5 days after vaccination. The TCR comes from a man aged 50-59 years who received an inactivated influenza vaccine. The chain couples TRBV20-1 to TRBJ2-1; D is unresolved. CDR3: CSARAGSTGDEQFF. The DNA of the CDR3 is TGCAGTGCTAGAGCCGGCAGTACGGGCGATGAGCAGTTCTTC.